This TCR beta chain stems from a study of cytotoxic CD8 clonotypes in ibrutinib-treated CLL. CDR3 length: 15 amino acids. Germline values: CDR1 SGHTS, CDR2 YDEGEE. V gave up 1 base and J gave up 5 bases, with 15 bases separating them. Data came from immunoSEQ multiplex PCR; TCRdb stores just in-frame clones and leaves some out. The table has more than 85,000 clones, over 60% seen once; the top ten hold about 22%. The source of this sequence is a human donor with chronic lymphocytic leukemia. This specimen consisted of PBMCs, obtained after 24 months of ibrutinib treatment. The chain joins TRBV5-8 to TRBJ1-2; D may be TRBD1 (5 bases). The DNA of the CDR3 is TGTGCCAGCAGCTTGCTCGGGACCCGTCTTTATGGCTACACCTTC. It specifies CASSLLGTRLYGYTF. Together with reference TRBV5-8 and TRBJ1-2, the CDR3 gives the full variable domain: EAGVTQSPTHLIKTRGQQATLRCSPISGHTSVYWYQQALGLGLQFLLWYDEGEERNRGNFPPRFSGRQFPNYSSELNVNALELEDSALYLCASSLLGTRLYGYTFGSGTRLTVV.